One and the same sample provided the 22 T cell receptor beta chains below, sequenced in a study of cytomegalovirus exposure and HLA in healthy donors (TCRdb year 2017). Libraries came from the immunoSEQ multiplex PCR assay. The multiplex PCR relied on a mix of 60 forward primers for TCR Vbeta segments and 13 reverse primers for TCR Jbeta segments. TCRdb re-hosts the immuneACCESS table, in-frame sequences only. Its copies lack some clones; in the studies checked, an unresolved V gene accounts for under half of them, and the cause for the rest is not known. A total of more than 100,000 clones appear in this sample, roughly 77% of them only once. 9% to 12% of the sample lies in the top ten. Input material: PBMCs. These TCRs come from a woman aged 18-29 years in good health and CMV-seropositive.

The V and J genes are TRBV6-5 and TRBJ1-2; 9 nucleotides line up with TRBD1. With V trimmed by 6 bases and J by 5 bases, 10 bases remained unmatched. This CDR3 is built from 15 residues. Germline-derived CDR1 and CDR2 are MNHEY and SVGAGI. CDR3 nucleotide sequence: TGTGCCAGCAGCTTACTTGGGACAGGGTCGTATGGCTACACCTTC. Residues: CASSLLGTGSYGYTF.

The V and J genes are TRBV9 and TRBJ1-2; TRBD1 is a possible D gene (6 bases). V was trimmed by 0 bases and J by 1 base, leaving 13 bases between them. The CDR3 extends over 16 amino acids. Germline-derived CDR1 and CDR2 are SGDLS and YYNGEE. The CDR3 region has the DNA TGTGCCAGCAGCGTAGACGTGGGGGCCGTTAACTATGGCTACACCTTC. This gives the protein CASSVDVGAVNYGYTF.

This clone was detected once. CDR3 in amino acids: CASSPPGQGISPLHF. CDR3 coding DNA: TGTGCCAGCAGCCCTCCTGGACAGGGGATTTCACCCCTCCACTTT. The chain couples TRBV7-2 to TRBJ1-6; 9 bases map to TRBD1. The V segment lost 5 bases and the J segment 9 bases; nucleotides outside the gene matches: 8. Germline values: CDR1 SGHTA, CDR2 FQGNSA. The CDR3 runs to 15 residues.

Only one count was recorded for this clone. The chain employs TRBV4-1 and TRBJ2-1, with 8 positions matching TRBD2. Trimming removed 2 bases from V and 9 bases from J; junction bases left unmatched: 9. Germline V gene sequence: CDR1 MGHRA, CDR2 YSYEKL. This CDR3 comprises 15 residues. CDR3 region: CASSQYSGGPIEQFF. The CDR3 DNA sequence: TGCGCCAGCAGCCAATATTCGGGGGGGCCGATTGAGCAGTTCTTC.

This sequence joins TRBV10-3 and TRBJ2-3; possible D gene TRBD2, 5 bases. Trimming pared 2 bases from V and 1 base from J, leaving 10 bases between. Germline CDR1 ENHRY, CDR2 SYGVKD. The CDR3 length is 15 residues. CDR3 bases: TGTGCCATCAGTGAGCCGGGGATTGGCACAGATACGCAGTATTTT. As protein: CAISEPGIGTDTQYF.

This clone was detected only once. This CDR3 reads CATSSLQGMNTEAFF. The CDR3 DNA follows: TGTGCCACCAGCAGCCTACAGGGGATGAACACTGAAGCTTTCTTT. The chain links TRBV15 to TRBJ1-1; TRBD1 agrees at 7 bases. This CDR3 contains 15 residues. Trimming at V came to 3 bases and at J to 0 bases, leaving 4 bases not matched to a gene. Per germline, CDR1 LNHNV and CDR2 YYDKDF (reference sequence). Based on the CDR3 plus reference TRBV15 and TRBJ1-1, the full variable domain is DAMVIQNPRYQVTQFGKPVTLSCSQTLNHNVMYWYQQKSSQAPKLLFHYYDKDFNNEADTPDNFQSRRPNTSFCFLDIRSPGLGDTAMYLCATSSLQGMNTEAFFGQGTRLTVV.

The CDR3 nucleotides are TGTGCCAGTAGTCCATCATGGACAGGCTATCAGCCCCAGCATTTT. This gives the protein CASSPSWTGYQPQHF. V usage is TRBV19 and J usage is TRBJ1-5; TRBD1 aligns across 7 bases. CDR3 length equals 15 residues. The V gene's germline CDR1 is LNHDA and CDR2 SQIVND (reference sequence). V was clipped by 5 bases and J by 5 bases; unmatched bases: 9.

This clone was counted a few times. The chain joins TRBV27 to TRBJ1-2; 7 bases map to TRBD1. From germline, CDR1 is MNHEY and CDR2 SMNVEV (reference sequence). The CDR3 extends over 13 amino acids. J gave up 8 bases and V 4 bases, and 7 bases lay outside the gene matches. Here the CDR3 reads CASSSGQLNGYTF. The CDR3 DNA reads TGTGCCAGCAGTTCGGGACAGTTAAACGGCTACACCTTC.

The rearrangement links TRBV18 to TRBJ2-7; TRBD1 agrees at 7 bases. Germline trimming cut 4 bases from V and 2 bases from J; bases unmatched to any gene: 5. CDR3 length: 14 amino acids. Germline CDR1 KGHSH, CDR2 LQKENI. CDR3 region: CASSQGQSTYEQYF. In DNA, the CDR3 is TGTGCCAGCTCACAGGGACAGAGTACCTACGAGCAGTACTTC.

The chain is built from TRBV7-8 and TRBJ1-2; D is perhaps TRBD1 (6 bases). Per the germline V gene, CDR1 is SGHVS and CDR2 is FQNEAQ. This CDR3 spans 13 amino acids. Trimming pared 5 bases from V and 4 bases from J, leaving 11 bases between. The CDR3 region is CASSQTGIYGYTF. The CDR3 DNA reads TGTGCCAGCAGCCAAACAGGGATCTATGGCTACACCTTC.

This chain joins TRBV5-6 and TRBJ2-1; TRBD2 is a possible D gene (7 bases). CDR3 length equals 14 residues. Trimming pared 2 bases from V and 8 bases from J, leaving 14 bases between. Germline loops: CDR1 SGHDT, CDR2 YYEEEE. The CDR3 here is CASSFEGGPDEQFF. The CDR3 DNA follows: TGTGCCAGCAGCTTTGAGGGGGGGCCTGATGAGCAGTTCTTC.

The table lists this clone with a count of one. The J gene is TRBJ2-3, the V gene TRBV7-8, with TRBD2 matching 12 bases. CDR1 and CDR2 (germline): SGHVS, FQNEAQ. V lost 4 bases, J lost 5 bases, and 7 bases stayed unmatched. There are 16 residues in the CDR3. CDR3 region: CASSSLAGGPGDTQYF. The DNA for the CDR3 is TGTGCCAGCAGCTCGCTAGCGGGAGGGCCTGGAGATACGCAGTATTTT. The variable domain in full, with the rest retrieved from reference TRBV7-8 and TRBJ2-3, is GAGVSQSPRYKVAKRGQDVALRCDPISGHVSLFWYQQALGQGPEFLTYFQNEAQLDKSGLPSDRFFAERPEGSVSTLKIQRTQQEDSAVYLCASSSLAGGPGDTQYFGPGTRLTVL.

The chain links TRBV2 to TRBJ1-1, with 7 bases lining up with TRBD1. The germline V gene has CDR1 SNHLY and CDR2 FYNNEI. V was clipped by 8 bases and J by 0 bases; unmatched bases: 9. The CDR3 sequence is 15 residues long. CDR3: CASLAGGAMNTEAFF. CDR3 bases: TGTGCCAGCCTCGCAGGGGGAGCCATGAACACTGAAGCTTTCTTT.

The chain couples TRBV19 to TRBJ1-5, with TRBD1 identical over 10 bases. The trim removed 5 bases at V and 3 bases at J, leaving 7 bases unmatched. The CDR3 covers 16 residues. Germline V CDR1 and CDR2: LNHDA, SQIVND (reference sequence). The CDR3 region is CASSSQGTGDNQPQHF. The CDR3 nucleotides read TGTGCCAGTAGTTCCCAGGGGACAGGGGACAATCAGCCCCAGCATTTT.

The CDR3 coding sequence is TGTGCCAGCGGCCGGGGGAGGGCCAGCAATGAGCAGTTCTTC. It yields the protein CASGRGRASNEQFF. This chain uses TRBV9 with TRBJ2-1; 7 nucleotides line up with TRBD2. The length of the CDR3 is 14 residues. Germline V gene sequence: CDR1 SGDLS, CDR2 YYNGEE. With V trimmed by 7 bases and J by 6 bases, 10 bases remained unmatched.

The chain recombines TRBV4-2 with TRBJ2-1, with a weak D call TRBD2 (6 bases). CDR3 size: 14 residues. The V end lost 1 base, the J end lost 6 bases, and 10 bases lay between the germline ends. Germline CDR1 and CDR2: LGHNA and YNFKEQ. CDR3 sequence reads: CASSQAGDFNEQFF. The CDR3 DNA sequence: TGTGCCAGCAGCCAAGCGGGGGATTTCAATGAGCAGTTCTTC.

The V and J genes are TRBV9 and TRBJ1-2; 8 bases match TRBD1. The CDR3 has 15 amino acids. Germline V gene lookup returns CDR1 SGDLS and CDR2 YYNGEE. V was pared by 0 bases and J by 2 bases, with 3 bases of the junction left unmatched. The CDR3, as DNA: TGTGCCAGCAGCGTAGCCGACAGGGGCAACTATGGCTACACCTTC. Amino acids: CASSVADRGNYGYTF.

V usage is TRBV27 and J usage is TRBJ2-2; 13 nucleotides line up with TRBD2. J gave up 6 bases and V 3 bases, and 13 bases lay outside the gene matches. Germline assignment: CDR1 MNHEY and CDR2 SMNVEV (reference sequence). The length of the CDR3 is 19 residues. The CDR3 is CASSFSGIRTSGSPGELFF. The CDR3 DNA reads TGTGCCAGCAGTTTTTCGGGAATACGGACTAGCGGGAGCCCCGGGGAGCTGTTTTTT.

V and J are TRBV11-3 and TRBJ2-5; tentatively, D is TRBD2 (6 bases). Germline CDR1 is SGHNT and CDR2 is YENEEA. Trimming stripped 1 base from V and 2 bases from J, with 8 bases between. The CDR3 sequence is 14 residues long. The CDR3 DNA is TGTGCCAGCAGCTTAGCCCGGGAGCAAGAGACCCAGTACTTC. This translates into CASSLAREQETQYF.

This chain joins TRBV6-6 and TRBJ1-2; a possible D gene is TRBD1 (5 bases). From germline, CDR1 is MNHNY and CDR2 SVGAGI (reference sequence). Trimming stripped 2 bases from V and 3 bases from J, with 16 bases between. There are 16 residues in the CDR3. CDR3: CASSYRDRGDYYGYTF. CDR3 nucleotides: TGTGCCAGCAGTTACCGGGACCGCGGGGATTACTATGGCTACACCTTC.

This clone was seen a handful of times. The chain has TRBV29-1 and TRBJ2-7, with 8 bases aligning to TRBD2. Trimming cost V 8 bases and J 1 base; bases outside gene matches: 16. The CDR3 is made up of 16 amino acids. The germline V gene encodes CDR1 SQVTM and CDR2 ANQGSEA. The CDR3 sequence is CSFLGQGTRISYEQYF. CDR3 nucleotide sequence: TGCAGCTTCTTGGGTCAGGGGACTAGGATTTCCTACGAGCAGTACTTC.

The rearrangement joins TRBV6-1 to TRBJ2-7, with 8 nucleotides matching TRBD1. The V gene's germline CDR1 is MNHNS and CDR2 SASEGT. The length of the CDR3 is 15 residues. Trimming at V came to 5 bases and at J to 3 bases, leaving 9 bases not matched to a gene. CDR3 sequence: CASSLTGTGIYEQYF. The CDR3 DNA follows: TGTGCCAGCAGTCTAACCGGGACAGGAATCTACGAGCAGTACTTC.